This entry is about one TCR beta chain. Clones were sequenced by immunoSEQ multiplex PCR, and TCRdb holds only the in-frame ones, with some missing. The data contain tens of thousands of clones, 90% to 95% of them singletons. This sample was included in a study of control samples from healthy donors and cancer patients. The germline V gene has CDR1 SGHTS and CDR2 YDEGEE. This CDR3 has 12 residues. V was shortened by 4 bases and J by 4 bases, with 9 bases between the two germline ends. V and J are TRBV5-8 and TRBJ2-7; no clear D gene. The receptor was isolated from a man aged 30-40 years in good health. Sequenced: blood. CDR3 loop: CASSLRMYEQYF. DNA for the CDR3: TGTGCCAGCAGCCTCAGGATGTACGAGCAGTACTTC.